This T cell receptor (beta chain) was sequenced for a study of OX40 agonist ivuxolimab in advanced cancers. Sequencing used immunoSEQ multiplex PCR; TCRdb keeps in-frame clones, though not all of them. This sample carries roughly 32,000 clones, approximately 84% of them seen once, and the ten largest clones take 20% to 25%. Findings and caveats of the study: In CD8+ T cells, expanded clones were on average more numerous than in CD4+.

The CDR3 runs to 15 residues. The germline V gene has CDR1 SNHLY and CDR2 FYNNEI. Trimming took 7 bases from V and 2 from J, leaving 17 bases between them. On this clone itself: Its antigen remains unknown.

This chain joins TRBV2 and TRBJ1-2; D may be TRBD1 (5 bases). The sequences come from CD4+ or CD8+ T cells sorted from blood, collected in a trial of the OX40 agonist ivuxolimab. The sequence was collected from an adult with an advanced solid tumor such as melanoma, head and neck, liver or kidney cancer. CDR3 protein: CASIEAGGRNYGYTF. In DNA form, the CDR3 reads TGTGCCAGCATCGAGGCGGGGGGGAGAAACTATGGCTACACCTTC. The full variable domain, with the rest looked up from reference TRBV2 and TRBJ1-2, is EPEVTQTPSHQVTQMGQEVILRCVPISNHLYFYWYRQILGQKVEFLVSFYNNEISEKSEIFDDQFSVERPDGSNFTLKIRSTKLEDSAMYFCASIEAGGRNYGYTFGSGTRLTVV.